Each of the 18 T cell receptor beta chains below was sequenced from the same sample in a study of shared clonotypes between healthy human individuals. Libraries were prepared by immunoSEQ multiplex PCR; TCRdb keeps only in-frame clonotypes and omits some of them. The sample has a few million clones; over 85% are singletons. Sequencing was done on a sample of naive CD4+ T cells sorted from blood. Subset noted: CD45RA+ positively selected. These receptors all stem from a young man in good health.

The V gene is TRBV5-8, the J gene TRBJ1-6; D unresolved. Germline V gene lookup returns CDR1 SGHTS and CDR2 YDEGEE. There are 16 residues in the CDR3. Between the trimmed V and J ends, which lost 2 bases and 2 bases, there was a span of 11 bases. The CDR3 spells CASSFEGSTYNSPLHF. Here the CDR3 DNA reads TGTGCCAGCAGCTTTGAGGGAAGCACCTATAATTCACCCCTCCACTTT.

The table lists this clone with a few counts. The chain has TRBV30 and TRBJ2-5; no clear D gene. Per the germline V gene, CDR1 is GTSNPN and CDR2 is SVGIG (reference sequence). V lost 0 bases and J 3 bases, leaving 11 bases between the germline ends. CDR3 length: 14 amino acids. The CDR3 nucleotides are TGTGCCTGGAGTGTCGGCCCGGGCGAAGAGACCCAGTACTTC. Protein sequence: CAWSVGPGEETQYF.

This chain links TRBV29-1 with TRBJ1-5, with 8 bases fitting TRBD1. The CDR3 loop spans 12 amino acids. The J segment lost 4 bases and the V segment lost 6 bases, leaving 2 bases of the junction unmatched. The germline V gene has CDR1 SQVTM and CDR2 ANQGSEA. The CDR3 nucleotides read TGCAGCGTCAACAGGGGGAATCAGCCCCAGCATTTT. It translates to CSVNRGNQPQHF.

The gene calls are TRBV19 and TRBJ2-7; D unresolved. The CDR3 runs 16 residues. The ends were cut back, 3 bases at V and 2 bases at J, with 17 bases in the middle. The V gene's germline CDR1 is LNHDA and CDR2 SQIVND (reference sequence). DNA of the CDR3: TGTGCCAGTAGTATTCTTCGGGCTGGGCGGACCTACGAGCAGTACTTC. The encoded protein is CASSILRAGRTYEQYF.

This CDR3 reads CASIKAGGSYEQYF. CDR3 nucleotides: TGTGCCAGCATAAAAGCGGGGGGCTCCTACGAGCAGTACTTC. This chain connects TRBV6-5 to TRBJ2-7; 9 nucleotides align to TRBD2. Looked up from germline, CDR1 is MNHEY and CDR2 is SVGAGI. This CDR3 contains 14 residues. V trimming: 7 bases; J trimming: 0 bases; junction bases outside the gene matches: 4.

This chain links TRBV19 with TRBJ2-5; D is unclear. The CDR3 sequence is 16 residues long. Germline-derived CDR1 and CDR2 are LNHDA and SQIVND (reference sequence). Trimming removed 0 bases from V and 5 bases from J, with 16 bases in between. The CDR3 nucleotides are TGTGCCAGTAGTATAGATCGTAAAACTAAATTGGAGACCCAGTACTTC. Its translation: CASSIDRKTKLETQYF.

The V gene is TRBV19, the J gene TRBJ1-6; 10 positions match TRBD1. The CDR3 sequence is 15 residues long. J gave up 7 bases and V 4 bases, and 4 bases lay outside the gene matches. Germline assignment: CDR1 LNHDA and CDR2 SQIVND (reference sequence). Written as DNA, the CDR3 is TGTGCCAGTAGTAGGGGACAGGGGCAAAATTCACCCCTCCACTTT. Translating it yields CASSRGQGQNSPLHF.

This clone is a singleton in its sample. V gene TRBV14 combines with J gene TRBJ1-4; 9 bases line up with TRBD1. Germline CDR1 SGHDN, CDR2 FVKESK. V trimming: 4 bases; J trimming: 12 bases; junction bases outside the gene matches: 9. The CDR3 length is 14 residues. Here the CDR3 DNA reads TGTGCCAGCAGCCTCCGGGACAGGGTGGTAGAACTGTTTTTT. The encoded protein is CASSLRDRVVELFF.

This chain uses TRBV29-1 with TRBJ2-5; 7 bases are a match to TRBD1. Judging by the DNA end, TRBJ2-7 fits better; the J call may be wrong. Per the germline V gene, CDR1 is SQVTM and CDR2 is ANQGSEA. The CDR3 spans 16 residues. For the CDR3, the DNA is TGCAGCGTTGTTGGTCCTCCGGGACAGTCCAACTACGAGCAGTACTTC. Translation: CSVVGPPGQSNYEQYF.

The CDR3 loop is CASSEALVSSQETQYF. The CDR3 bases are TGTGCCAGCAGTGAAGCGCTGGTTAGCAGCCAAGAGACCCAGTACTTC. The chain has TRBV6-1 and TRBJ2-5, with D hard to call. From germline, CDR1 is MNHNS and CDR2 SASEGT. V lost 0 bases, J lost 1 base, and 12 bases lay in between. There are 16 residues in the CDR3.

This chain links TRBV5-1 with TRBJ1-1; D is undetermined. V was shortened by 0 bases and J by 4 bases, with 10 bases between the two germline ends. This CDR3 region has 14 residues. Germline V gene data show CDR1 as SGHRS and CDR2 as YFSETQ. The CDR3 sequence: CASSLEFGPTEAFF. CDR3 coding DNA: TGCGCCAGCAGCTTGGAGTTTGGTCCCACTGAAGCTTTCTTT.

The chain carries TRBV21-1 and TRBJ2-3; the D segment call TRBD1 is taken from the table without a DNA check. TRBV21-1 is a known pseudogene. The CDR3 has 16 amino acids. CDR3: CASRPSTGGHTDTQYF. The CDR3 DNA sequence: TGTGCCAGCAGACCCTCGACTGGGGGACACACAGATACGCAGTATTTT.

The J gene is TRBJ1-2, the V gene TRBV5-5, with 11 bases lining up with TRBD1. V dropped 3 bases and J dropped 6; count of bases not matched to a gene: 7. Germline CDR1 and CDR2: SGHKS and YYEKEE (reference sequence). The CDR3 runs to 15 residues. CDR3 sequence (DNA): TGTGCCAGCAGCTCAGATTGGACAGGGGGCCATGGCTACACCTTC. Its translation: CASSSDWTGGHGYTF. Combining the CDR3 with reference TRBV5-5 and TRBJ1-2 gives the whole variable domain DAGVTQSPTHLIKTRGQQVTLRCSPISGHKSVSWYQQVLGQGPQFIFQYYEKEERGRGNFPDRFSARQFPNYSSELNVNALLLGDSALYLCASSSDWTGGHGYTFGSGTRLTVV.

The chain is built from TRBV5-1 and TRBJ1-5; D possibly corresponds to TRBD1 (5 bases). CDR1 is SGHRS and CDR2 is YFSETQ in the germline V gene. The CDR3 has 14 amino acids. Trimming stripped 4 bases from V and 9 bases from J, with 17 bases between. DNA of the CDR3: TGCGCCAGCAGCGAGGGGTCCCTGGTAGGGCCCCAGCATTTT. It is translated as CASSEGSLVGPQHF.

CDR3 loop: CASSILQVNGAQHF. CDR3 bases: TGTGCCAGTAGTATTCTGCAGGTCAATGGGGCCCAGCATTTT. J is TRBJ1-5 and V is TRBV19; D gene unclear. V was cut by 3 bases and J by 11 bases, with 17 bases left in between. The CDR3 sequence is 14 residues long. Germline CDR1 is LNHDA and CDR2 is SQIVND (reference sequence).

The chain carries TRBV30 and TRBJ2-5; a possible D gene is TRBD2 (7 bases). Germline V gene data show CDR1 as GTSNPN and CDR2 as SVGIG (reference sequence). Deletions cut 2 bases from V and 7 bases from J, with 14 bases between. The CDR3 totals 13 residues. DNA of the CDR3: TGTGCCTGGAGTACGAGGGGGGGAATGACCCAGTACTTC. The encoded protein is CAWSTRGGMTQYF. The full variable domain, with the rest looked up from reference TRBV30 and TRBJ2-5, is SQTIHQWPATLVQPVGSPLSLECTVEGTSNPNLYWYRQAAGRGLQLLFYSVGIGQISSEVPQNLSASRPQDRQFILSSKKLLLSDSGFYLCAWSTRGGMTQYFGPGTRLLVL.

With regard to this clone: One end of the junction is discordant with germline, which a read error may explain. The chain combines TRBV7-7 with TRBJ2-7, with TRBD2 as a possible D gene (5 bases). CDR3 length: 14 residues. Germline values: CDR1 SSHAT, CDR2 FNYEAQ (reference sequence). CDR3 region: CASSLAEGSHEQYF. In DNA form, the CDR3 reads TGTGCTAGCAGCTTAGCCGAGGGATCCCACGAGCAGTACTTC.

The J gene is TRBJ2-2, the V gene TRBV5-6; 12 positions match TRBD2. The trim removed 1 base at V and 3 bases at J, leaving 4 bases unmatched. The CDR3 is 17 residues long. From germline, CDR1 is SGHDT and CDR2 YYEEEE. CDR3 coding DNA: TGTGCCAGCAGCTTGCGTCTAGCGGGAGGGTACACCGGGGAGCTGTTTTTT. Translated: CASSLRLAGGYTGELFF. The full variable domain, rest sourced from reference TRBV5-6 and TRBJ2-2, is DAGVTQSPTHLIKTRGQQVTLRCSPKSGHDTVSWYQQALGQGPQFIFQYYEEEERQRGNFPDRFSGHQFPNYSSELNVNALLLGDSALYLCASSLRLAGGYTGELFFGEGSRLTVL.